The present T cell receptor beta chain was sequenced within a study of Ad26.COV2.S vaccination and SARS-CoV-2 variants. The study, taken as a whole, reports: Vaccinees showed greater spike-specific TCR breadth than placebo recipients. After vaccination, substantial breadth of spike-specific CD8+ and CD4+ responses was reported.

As for this clone: Its antigen is as yet unknown.

Clones were sequenced by immunoSEQ multiplex PCR, and TCRdb holds only the in-frame ones, with some missing. Of around 370,000 clones detected, 92% appear once; the ten largest clones hold 3% to 5%. Per the germline V gene, CDR1 is SGHRS and CDR2 is YFSETQ. CDR3 length equals 20 residues. Losses at the gene ends were 0 bases for V and 2 bases for J; bases not matched to a gene: 11. The material sequenced was peripheral blood, taken after recovery from COVID-19. The sequence was collected from a human donor who had recovered from COVID-19. The V call is TRBV5-1, the J call TRBJ2-3; 14 bases align to TRBD2. The CDR3 loop reads CASSLAGPGLAGAATDTQYF. CDR3 in DNA: TGCGCCAGCAGCTTGGCTGGGCCGGGACTAGCGGGGGCCGCCACAGATACGCAGTATTTT. The full variable domain, with the rest looked up from reference TRBV5-1 and TRBJ2-3, is KAGVTQTPRYLIKTRGQQVTLSCSPISGHRSVSWYQQTPGQGLQFLFEYFSETQRNKGNFPGRFSGRQFSNSRSEMNVSTLELGDSALYLCASSLAGPGLAGAATDTQYFGPGTRLTVL.